Listed below are T cell receptor beta chains from one sample, sequenced in a study of shared clonotypes between healthy human individuals. The protocol was immunoSEQ multiplex PCR, while the TCRdb copy is restricted to in-frame clones and leaves out a portion. Of about 2.1 million clones listed, just over 90% are singletons. The source material was naive CD8+ T cells from PBMCs. Every receptor here comes from a man in his late teens or twenties in good health. Some clones in this sample may be carry-over from other donors' samples. CDR3s include the opening cysteine and the closing phenylalanine or tryptophan. A D gene is named only where the DNA matches it firmly. Clone size is given for some rows only: seen once, a few or many times, or a class if the clone is expanded.

v_call	j_call	cdr3_length	clone_size	d_call	cdr3_aa	cdr3_nt
TRBV4-1	TRBJ2-3	14	-	TRBD1	CATSQGASTDTQYF	TGCGCCACTTCGCAGGGGGCAAGCACAGATACGCAGTATTTT
TRBV19	TRBJ2-2	15	-	TRBD2	CASKAESGDTGELFF	TGTGCCAGCAAAGCGGAAAGCGGGGACACCGGGGAGCTGTTTTTT
TRBV5-6	TRBJ2-7	13	-	-	CASSLAEGYEQYF	TGTGCCAGCAGCTTGGCAGAGGGATACGAGCAGTACTTC
TRBV7-2	TRBJ2-4	16	-	TRBD2	CASSFPTSGSRNIQYF	TGTGCCAGCAGCTTCCCGACTAGCGGGAGCAGGAACATTCAGTACTTC
TRBV19	TRBJ1-1	15	-	-	CASSSEIDMNTEAFF	TGTGCCAGTAGTTCCGAGATAGACATGAACACTGAAGCTTTCTTT
TRBV11-2	TRBJ2-1	15	-	-	CASQHRPKGYNEQFF	TGTGCCAGCCAGCATCGACCCAAGGGTTACAATGAGCAGTTCTTC
TRBV27	TRBJ1-2	15	-	-	CASSFGGHPNYGYTF	TGTGCCAGCAGTTTTGGGGGGCATCCTAACTATGGCTACACCTTC
TRBV27	TRBJ1-2	14	-	-	CASSSFPNDYGYTF	TGTGCCAGCAGTTCCTTCCCCAATGACTATGGCTACACCTTC
TRBV6-1	TRBJ2-7	15	-	-	CASRRGTTYSYEQYF	TGTGCCAGCAGAAGGGGGACTACATACTCCTACGAGCAGTACTTC
TRBV9	TRBJ2-1	13	-	-	CASSVGAYNEQFF	TGTGCCAGCAGCGTAGGTGCCTACAATGAGCAGTTCTTC
TRBV28	TRBJ2-1	15	once	TRBD1	CASSLGDRSYNEQFF	TGTGCCAGCAGTTTAGGGGACAGATCCTACAATGAGCAGTTCTTC
TRBV28	TRBJ2-7	15	-	-	CASSTTTETSYEQYF	TGTGCCAGCAGTACGACGACAGAAACCTCCTACGAGCAGTACTTC
TRBV9	TRBJ2-7	15	-	TRBD1	CASSVGTGGSYEQYF	TGTGCCAGCAGCGTAGGGACAGGGGGCTCCTACGAGCAGTACTTC
TRBV11-2	TRBJ1-5	12	-	-	CASSHLAQPQHF	TGTGCCAGCAGCCACCTAGCTCAGCCCCAGCATTTT
TRBV28	TRBJ1-2	16	-	-	CASSLSPLGGGLGYTF	TGTGCCAGCAGTTTATCCCCCCTCGGGGGGGGGCTTGGCTACACCTTC
TRBV7-8	TRBJ2-7	14	-	-	CASSGRGNSYEQYF	TGTGCCAGCAGCGGACGGGGAAACTCCTACGAGCAGTACTTC
TRBV5-1	TRBJ2-1	14	once	-	CASSLGGVGGEQFF	TGCGCCAGCAGCTTGGGGGGAGTCGGAGGTGAGCAGTTCTTC
TRBV4-1	TRBJ1-5	16	-	-	CASSQTGWAGSQPQHF	TGCGCCAGCAGCCAGACCGGGTGGGCAGGTAGTCAGCCCCAGCATTTT
TRBV5-1	TRBJ2-7	13	-	TRBD1	CASSWDSPYEQYF	TGCGCCAGCAGCTGGGACAGCCCCTACGAGCAGTACTTC
TRBV7-6	TRBJ2-2	15	-	-	CASSFGTANTGELFF	TGTGCCAGCAGTTTCGGGACGGCTAACACCGGGGAGCTGTTTTTT
TRBV29-1	TRBJ2-7	14	-	TRBD1	CSVQGETNSYEQYF	TGCAGCGTTCAGGGGGAGACTAACTCCTACGAGCAGTACTTC
TRBV30	TRBJ1-2	14	once	-	CAWSWGVGAYGYTF	TGTGCCTGGAGTTGGGGGGTAGGGGCCTATGGCTACACCTTC
TRBV7-9	TRBJ2-7	12	-	-	CASSTSGDEQYF	TGTGCCAGCAGCACTAGTGGGGACGAGCAGTACTTC
TRBV4-1	TRBJ1-1	16	-	TRBD1	CASSQLGTGGIDGAFF	TGCGCCAGCAGCCAACTCGGGACAGGGGGAATTGACGGAGCTTTCTTT
TRBV10-2	TRBJ1-1	16	-	TRBD1	CASSERGRGLLQQAFF	TGCGCCAGCAGTGAGCGGGGCAGGGGGCTACTCCAACAAGCTTTCTTT
TRBV5-8	TRBJ1-5	16	-	-	CASSLKDVLGNQPQHF	TGTGCCAGCAGCCTAAAGGACGTTTTGGGGAATCAGCCCCAGCATTTT
TRBV9	TRBJ2-1	19	-	TRBD2	CASSDRVGLAGQHYNEQFF	TGTGCCAGCAGCGACCGAGTGGGACTAGCGGGGCAACACTACAATGAGCAGTTCTTC
TRBV29-1	TRBJ2-2	10	few	-	CSVVAGELFF	TGCAGCGTTGTTGCCGGGGAGCTGTTTTTT
TRBV5-1	TRBJ2-7	14	-	TRBD2	CASSTWTRPYEQYF	TGCGCCAGCAGCACCTGGACTAGGCCCTACGAGCAGTACTTC
TRBV15	TRBJ2-7	13	-	-	CATSRARTYEQYF	TGTGCCACCAGCAGAGCACGGACCTACGAGCAGTACTTC
TRBV6-1	TRBJ1-2	15	-	TRBD1	CASNQARGLDYGYTF	TGTGCCAGCAACCAGGCCAGGGGGCTTGACTATGGCTACACCTTC
TRBV28	TRBJ1-4	13	once	TRBD1	CAACDAGGEKLFF	TGTGCCGCCTGTGATGCAGGGGGAGAAAAACTGTTTTTT
TRBV5-6	TRBJ1-1	13	-	-	CASSLWGYTEAFF	TGTGCCAGCAGCTTATGGGGTTACACTGAAGCTTTCTTT
TRBV27	TRBJ1-1	15	-	-	CASSPYRVMNTEAFF	TGTGCCAGCAGCCCATACAGGGTCATGAACACTGAAGCTTTCTTT
TRBV6-6	TRBJ2-5	15	-	-	CASSWDSRKQETQYF	TGTGCCAGCAGTTGGGACTCCCGGAAGCAGGAGACCCAGTACTTC
TRBV2	TRBJ1-1	14	-	TRBD1	CASRMTGGDTEAFF	TGTGCCAGCAGAATGACAGGGGGAGACACTGAAGCTTTCTTT
TRBV10-2	TRBJ2-1	13	-	-	CASRDRPYNEQFF	TGCGCCAGCAGGGACAGACCCTACAATGAGCAGTTCTTC
TRBV19	TRBJ1-2	14	-	-	CASSTAGRNYGYTF	TGTGCCAGTAGTACCGCAGGGCGTAACTATGGCTACACCTTC
TRBV4-1	TRBJ2-7	13	-	-	CASSQGLIYEQYF	TGCGCCAGCAGCCAAGGATTGATCTACGAGCAGTACTTC